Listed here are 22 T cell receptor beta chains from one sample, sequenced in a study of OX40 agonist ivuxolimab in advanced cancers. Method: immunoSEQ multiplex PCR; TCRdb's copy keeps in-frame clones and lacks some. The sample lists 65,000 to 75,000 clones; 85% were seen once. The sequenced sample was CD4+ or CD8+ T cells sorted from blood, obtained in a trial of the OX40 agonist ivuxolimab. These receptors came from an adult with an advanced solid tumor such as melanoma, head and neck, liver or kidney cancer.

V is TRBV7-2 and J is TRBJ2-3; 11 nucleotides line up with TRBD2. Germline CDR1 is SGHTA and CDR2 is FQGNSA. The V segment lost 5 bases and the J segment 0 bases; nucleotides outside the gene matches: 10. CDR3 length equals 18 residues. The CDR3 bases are TGTGCCAGCAGCCCCCGGGTAGCGGGAGGGCGAAGCACAGATACGCAGTATTTT. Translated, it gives CASSPRVAGGRSTDTQYF.

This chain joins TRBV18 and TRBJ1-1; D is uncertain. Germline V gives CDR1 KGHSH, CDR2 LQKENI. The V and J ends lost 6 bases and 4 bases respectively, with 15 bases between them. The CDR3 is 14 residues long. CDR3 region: CASSTTPGGTEAFF. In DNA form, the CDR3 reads TGTGCCAGCTCGACTACTCCTGGTGGCACTGAAGCTTTCTTT.

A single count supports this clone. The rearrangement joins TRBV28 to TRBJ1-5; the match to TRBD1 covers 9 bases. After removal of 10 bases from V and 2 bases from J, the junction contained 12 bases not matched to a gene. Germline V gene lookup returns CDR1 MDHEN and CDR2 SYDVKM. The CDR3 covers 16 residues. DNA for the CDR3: TGTGCCACTGGAGGGACAGGGAATATGGGCAATCAGCCCCAGCATTTT. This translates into CATGGTGNMGNQPQHF.

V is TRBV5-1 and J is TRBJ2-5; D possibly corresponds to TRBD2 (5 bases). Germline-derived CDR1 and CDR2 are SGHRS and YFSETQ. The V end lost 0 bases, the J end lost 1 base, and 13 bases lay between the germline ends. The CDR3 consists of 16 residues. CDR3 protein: CASSLAERSLQETQYF. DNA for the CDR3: TGCGCCAGCAGCTTGGCCGAGCGGTCCCTCCAAGAGACCCAGTACTTC.

The DNA of the CDR3 is TGTGCCTGGAGTCACGGGACAGGGGAGGGAAAACTGTTTTTT. Protein: CAWSHGTGEGKLFF. V is TRBV30 and J is TRBJ1-4; TRBD1 matches 10 bases. The CDR3 is made up of 14 amino acids. The germline CDR1 and CDR2 sequences are GTSNPN and SVGIG (reference sequence). Losses at the gene ends were 2 bases for V and 10 bases for J; bases not matched to a gene: 7.

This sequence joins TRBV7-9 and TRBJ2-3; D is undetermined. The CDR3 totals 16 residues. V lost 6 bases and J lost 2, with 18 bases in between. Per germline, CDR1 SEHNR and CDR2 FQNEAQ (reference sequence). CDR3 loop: CASSQGRRSNTDTQYF. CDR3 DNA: TGTGCCAGCAGTCAAGGTCGGCGGAGCAACACAGATACGCAGTATTTT. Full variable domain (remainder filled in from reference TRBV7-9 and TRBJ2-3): DTGVSQNPRHKITKRGQNVTFRCDPISEHNRLYWYRQTLGQGPEFLTYFQNEAQLEKSRLLSDRFSAERPKGSFSTLEIQRTEQGDSAMYLCASSQGRRSNTDTQYFGPGTRLTVL.

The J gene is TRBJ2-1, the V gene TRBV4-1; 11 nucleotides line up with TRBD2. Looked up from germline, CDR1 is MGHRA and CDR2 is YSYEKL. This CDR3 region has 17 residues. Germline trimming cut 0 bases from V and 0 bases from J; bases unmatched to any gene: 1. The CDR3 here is CASSQDTSGSSYNEQFF. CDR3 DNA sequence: TGCGCCAGCAGCCAAGATACTAGCGGGAGCTCCTACAATGAGCAGTTCTTC.

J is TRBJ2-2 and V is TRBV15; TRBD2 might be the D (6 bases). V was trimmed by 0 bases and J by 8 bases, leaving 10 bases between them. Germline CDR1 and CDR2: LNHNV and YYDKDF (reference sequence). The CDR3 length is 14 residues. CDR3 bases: TGTGCCACCAGCAGAGAGGGGACTGTGGGGGAGCTGTTTTTT. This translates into CATSREGTVGELFF.

The DNA of the CDR3 is TGTGCCAGTAGTGGGACCTCCAGCTCCTACGAGCAGTACTTC. The encoded protein is CASSGTSSSYEQYF. J is TRBJ2-7 and V is TRBV19; either TRBD1 or TRBD2 may fit D (5 bases each). The V end was cut by 5 bases, the J end by 0 bases, with 11 bases between. Germline V gene lookup returns CDR1 LNHDA and CDR2 SQIVND (reference sequence). The CDR3 is 14 amino acids.

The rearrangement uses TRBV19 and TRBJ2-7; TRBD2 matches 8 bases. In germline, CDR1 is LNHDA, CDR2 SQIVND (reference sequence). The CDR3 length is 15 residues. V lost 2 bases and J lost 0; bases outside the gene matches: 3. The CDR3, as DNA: TGTGCCAGTAGTATAAACCGGGAGGGCTCCTACGAGCAGTACTTC. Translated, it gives CASSINREGSYEQYF.

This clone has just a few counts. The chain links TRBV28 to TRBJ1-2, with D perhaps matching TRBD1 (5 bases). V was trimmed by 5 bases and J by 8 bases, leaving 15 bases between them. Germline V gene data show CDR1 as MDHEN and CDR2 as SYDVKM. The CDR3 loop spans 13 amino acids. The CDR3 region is CASSLRASQGYTF. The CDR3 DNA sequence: TGTGCCAGCAGTCTCAGGGCCTCGCAAGGCTACACCTTC.

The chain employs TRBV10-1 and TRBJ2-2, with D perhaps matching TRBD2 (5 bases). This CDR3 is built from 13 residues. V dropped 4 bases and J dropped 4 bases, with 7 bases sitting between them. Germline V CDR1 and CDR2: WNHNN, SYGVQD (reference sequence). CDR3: CASSGGLTGELFF. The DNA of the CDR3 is TGCGCCAGCAGTGGTGGACTCACCGGGGAGCTGTTTTTT.

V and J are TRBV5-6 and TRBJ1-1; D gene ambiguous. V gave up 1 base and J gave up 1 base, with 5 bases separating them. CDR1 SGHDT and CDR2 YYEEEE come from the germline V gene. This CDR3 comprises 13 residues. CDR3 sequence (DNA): TGTGCCAGCAGCTTGAGACGGAACACTGAAGCTTTCTTT. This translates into CASSLRRNTEAFF.

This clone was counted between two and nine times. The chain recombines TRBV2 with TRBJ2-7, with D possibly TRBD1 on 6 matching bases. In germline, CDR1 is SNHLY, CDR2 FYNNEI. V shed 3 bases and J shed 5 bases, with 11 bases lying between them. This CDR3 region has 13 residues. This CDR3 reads CASSDHRAHEQYF. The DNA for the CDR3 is TGTGCCAGCAGTGATCACAGGGCCCACGAGCAGTACTTC.

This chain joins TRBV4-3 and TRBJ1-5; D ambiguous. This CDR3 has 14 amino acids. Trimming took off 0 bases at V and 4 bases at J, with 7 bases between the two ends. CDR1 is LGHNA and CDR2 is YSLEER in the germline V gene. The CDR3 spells CASSQDTANQPQHF. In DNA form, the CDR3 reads TGCGCCAGCAGCCAAGATACAGCAAATCAGCCCCAGCATTTT.

The CDR3 DNA reads as TGTGCCAGCAGCTCGACCGTGAACACTGAAGCTTTCTTT. Its translation is CASSSTVNTEAFF. The chain joins TRBV11-2 to TRBJ1-1; D is undetermined. V lost 4 bases, J lost 0 bases, and 6 bases lay in between. The CDR3 sequence is 13 residues long. Germline V gene lookup returns CDR1 SGHAT and CDR2 FQNNGV.

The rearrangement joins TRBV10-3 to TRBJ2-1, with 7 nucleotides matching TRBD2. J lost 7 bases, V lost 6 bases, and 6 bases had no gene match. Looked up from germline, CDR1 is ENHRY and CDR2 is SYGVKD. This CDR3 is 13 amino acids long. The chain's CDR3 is CAIRQGLGNEQFF. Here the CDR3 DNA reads TGTGCCATCAGGCAAGGACTAGGGAATGAGCAGTTCTTC.

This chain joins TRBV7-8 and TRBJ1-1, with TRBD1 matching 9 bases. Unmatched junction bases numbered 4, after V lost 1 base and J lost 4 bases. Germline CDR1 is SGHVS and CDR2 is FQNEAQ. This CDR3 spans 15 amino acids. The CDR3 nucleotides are TGTGCCAGCAGCTTAGTGGACAGGGGCGGCACTGAAGCTTTCTTT. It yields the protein CASSLVDRGGTEAFF.

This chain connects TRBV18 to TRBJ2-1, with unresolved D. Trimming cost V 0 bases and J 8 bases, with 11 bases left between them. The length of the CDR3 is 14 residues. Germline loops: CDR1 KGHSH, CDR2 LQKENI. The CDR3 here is CASSPPSFLDEQFF. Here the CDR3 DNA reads TGTGCCAGCTCACCACCGAGTTTCCTTGATGAGCAGTTCTTC.

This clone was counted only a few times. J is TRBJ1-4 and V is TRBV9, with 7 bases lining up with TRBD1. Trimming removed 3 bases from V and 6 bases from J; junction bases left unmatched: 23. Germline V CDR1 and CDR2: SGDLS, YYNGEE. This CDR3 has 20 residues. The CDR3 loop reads CASSATPRLDRWTGDEKLFF. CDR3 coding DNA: TGTGCCAGCAGCGCCACGCCCAGGCTAGACCGTTGGACAGGCGATGAAAAACTGTTTTTT.

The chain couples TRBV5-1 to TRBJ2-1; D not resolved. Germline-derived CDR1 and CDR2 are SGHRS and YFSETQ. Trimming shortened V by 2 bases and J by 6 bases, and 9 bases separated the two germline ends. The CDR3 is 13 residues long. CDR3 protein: CASSFGFGNEQFF. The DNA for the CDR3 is TGCGCCAGCAGCTTCGGGTTTGGCAATGAGCAGTTCTTC.

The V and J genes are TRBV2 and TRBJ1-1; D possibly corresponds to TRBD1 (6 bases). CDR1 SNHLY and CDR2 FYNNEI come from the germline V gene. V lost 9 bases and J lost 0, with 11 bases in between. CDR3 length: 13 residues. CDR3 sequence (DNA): TGTGCCAGTGGGGCAGGGGTGAACACTGAAGCTTTCTTT. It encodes CASGAGVNTEAFF.